Shown below are 18 T cell receptor beta chains from a single sample sequenced in a study of T cells in Graves' hyperthyroidism and ophthalmopathy. Amplification of TCR beta CDR3 regions was performed using RNA transcripts as template. Researchers ran a first-round RT-PCR on the TCR CDR3 using the HTBI primer set. TCRdb reprocessed the multiplex PCR reads with MiXCR, giving one entry per CDR3 protein. The table lists more than 650,000 distinct CDR3 sequences, about 15% of them singletons. The sequencing input was blood. The receptors were sampled from a woman between 18 and 30 years old with Graves' hyperthyroidism.

The rearrangement joins TRBV7-9 to TRBJ2-1; TRBD2 aligns across 7 bases. The germline CDR1 and CDR2 sequences are SEHNR and FQNEAQ (reference sequence). CDR3 length: 14 amino acids. After removal of 5 bases from V and 3 bases from J, the junction contained 4 bases not matched to a gene. CDR3: CASSAQRGYNEQFF. In nucleotides, the CDR3 is TGTGCCAGCAGCGCCCAGCGGGGCTACAATGAGCAGTTCTTC.

The chain carries TRBV6-1 and TRBJ1-1, with TRBD1 as a possible D gene (6 bases). CDR3 length equals 15 residues. The V end was cut by 5 bases, the J end by 11 bases, with 24 bases between. Germline CDR1 reads MNHNS; CDR2 reads SASEGT. The CDR3 coding sequence is TGTGCCAGCAGTCCAAAGGGACATTCCGAAATTCGGGCTTTCTTT. Protein sequence: CASSPKGHSEIRAFF.

Turning to this clonotype: One base away lies a much larger clone, so this may be a sequencing read error. This sequence joins TRBV14 and TRBJ2-5; D perhaps matches TRBD2 (6 bases). Germline CDR1 SGHDN, CDR2 FVKESK. The CDR3 loop spans 13 amino acids. Between the trimmed V and J ends, which lost 0 bases and 5 bases, there was a span of 7 bases. CDR3 sequence: CASSQDGRETQYF. In DNA, the CDR3 is TGTGCCAGCAGCCAAGATGGGAGGGAGACCCAGTACTTC.

This chain uses TRBV6-1 with TRBJ2-3; unclear D gene. In germline, CDR1 is MNHNS, CDR2 SASEGT. CDR3 length: 12 residues. The germline V and J ends were trimmed by 6 bases and 4 bases, with 8 bases remaining between them. CDR3 nucleotide sequence: TGTGCCAGCAGGGCCCCGGCAGATACGCAGTATTTT. Amino acid sequence: CASRAPADTQYF.

The chain has TRBV11-2 and TRBJ2-7; D is unresolved. The CDR3 is made up of 13 amino acids. V lost 5 bases to trimming and J lost 3 bases, with 11 bases between them. CDR1 is SGHAT, CDR2 FQNNGV, per germline. CDR3 sequence reads: CASSQTRDYEQYF. CDR3 nucleotide sequence: TGTGCCAGCAGCCAGACACGAGACTACGAGCAGTACTTC.

This clonotype has only a few counts. The chain links TRBV7-9 to TRBJ1-1; perhaps TRBD1 as D (5 bases). CDR3 size: 15 residues. V lost 2 bases and J 1 base, leaving 11 bases between the germline ends. Germline assignment: CDR1 SEHNR and CDR2 FQNEAQ (reference sequence). The CDR3 spells CASSLTGRRNTEAFF. CDR3 DNA: TGTGCCAGCAGCTTAACGGGACGGCGGAACACTGAAGCTTTCTTT.

The V and J genes are TRBV29-1 and TRBJ2-4; possible D gene TRBD1, 6 bases. Germline CDR1 and CDR2: SQVTM and ANQGSEA. This CDR3 has 15 amino acids. V was shortened by 6 bases and J by 0 bases, with 15 bases between the two germline ends. The CDR3 spells CSVGGQNAAKNIQYF. CDR3 DNA: TGCAGCGTCGGTGGACAGAACGCAGCCAAAAACATTCAGTACTTC.

The CDR3 loop reads CASSTRPRMSTDTQYF. In DNA form, the CDR3 reads TGTGCCAGCAGCACGAGACCCAGGATGAGCACAGATACGCAGTATTTT. The gene calls are TRBV9 and TRBJ2-3; D gene uncertain. The CDR3 length is 16 residues. Germline values: CDR1 SGDLS, CDR2 YYNGEE. Deletions cut 4 bases from V and 0 bases from J, with 15 bases between.

This clonotype was seen at least ten times. In DNA, the CDR3 is TGTGCCAGCAGTTTAGCGGGACAGTTCTACGAGCAGTACTTC. Amino acids: CASSLAGQFYEQYF. V is TRBV28 and J is TRBJ2-7, with a tentative D call TRBD1 (7 bases). Germline CDR1 MDHEN, CDR2 SYDVKM. The V and J ends lost 2 bases and 3 bases respectively, with 11 bases between them. The CDR3 is 14 residues long. Full variable domain (remainder filled in from reference TRBV28 and TRBJ2-7): DVKVTQSSRYLVKRTGEKVFLECVQDMDHENMFWYRQDPGLGLRLIYFSYDVKMKEKGDIPEGYSVSREKKERFSLILESASTNQTSMYLCASSLAGQFYEQYFGPGTRLTVT.

This clonotype was counted many times. The gene calls are TRBV19 and TRBJ2-2; weak D call: TRBD2 (6 bases). The CDR3 runs to 13 residues. Germline values: CDR1 LNHDA, CDR2 SQIVND (reference sequence). CDR3 amino acids: CALADSNTGELFF. DNA of the CDR3: TGTGCACTAGCTGATTCGAACACCGGGGAGCTGTTTTTT.

The chain employs TRBV3-1 and TRBJ2-7, with 11 nucleotides matching TRBD2. Trimming cost V 4 bases and J 6 bases; bases outside gene matches: 2. Germline loops: CDR1 LGHDT, CDR2 YNNKEL (reference sequence). This CDR3 contains 13 residues. The CDR3 nucleotides are TGTGCCAGCAGCCGCGGGACTAGCGGCGAGCAGTACTTC. Protein product: CASSRGTSGEQYF.

The V call is TRBV18, the J call TRBJ1-3; TRBD1 might be the D (6 bases). CDR3 length equals 14 residues. The ends were cut back, 5 bases at V and 2 bases at J, with 10 bases in the middle. Germline CDR1 KGHSH, CDR2 LQKENI. CDR3 in DNA: TGTGCCAGCTCAACGGACAGCGCTGGAAACACCATATATTTT. Its translation: CASSTDSAGNTIYF.

In this sample, this clonotype turned up many times. The chain is built from TRBV11-2 and TRBJ2-4, with no clear D. V was cut by 2 bases and J by 1 base, with 9 bases left in between. The germline V gene encodes CDR1 SGHAT and CDR2 FQNNGV. This CDR3 region has 15 residues. The CDR3 sequence is CASSLSAPAKNIQYF. The CDR3 DNA follows: TGTGCCAGCAGCTTATCGGCCCCGGCCAAAAACATTCAGTACTTC.

The chain joins TRBV4-1 to TRBJ2-7; TRBD2 matches 16 bases. Germline CDR1 reads MGHRA; CDR2 reads YSYEKL. Trimming took 0 bases from V and 2 from J; bases not matched to a gene: 7. The CDR3 has 19 amino acids. The CDR3 loop reads CASSQDPGLAGGPTYEQYF. The CDR3 nucleotides are TGCGCCAGCAGCCAAGACCCGGGACTAGCGGGAGGGCCAACCTACGAGCAGTACTTC.

This rearrangement joins TRBV27 to TRBJ2-4; D is uncertain. V was clipped by 5 bases and J by 0 bases, with 17 bases between them. The CDR3 runs 17 residues. CDR1 and CDR2 from the germline V gene are MNHEY and SMNVEV (reference sequence). The CDR3 loop reads CASSPVIQPLAKNIQYF. The DNA of the CDR3 is TGTGCCAGCAGTCCCGTGATCCAACCTTTAGCCAAAAACATTCAGTACTTC.

Regarding this clonotype: The junction departs from the called germline gene at one end, perhaps through a read error. V gene TRBV3-1 combines with J gene TRBJ1-4; TRBD1 might be the D (6 bases). The germline CDR1 and CDR2 sequences are LGHDT and YNNKEL (reference sequence). This CDR3 comprises 17 residues. As DNA, the CDR3 is TGTGCCAGCAGCAAAGAGGGGGTTCAAGGTTCTAATGAAAAACTGTTTTTT. Protein sequence: CASSKEGVQGSNEKLFF.

This rearrangement joins TRBV19 to TRBJ2-5, with D possibly being TRBD1 (6 bases). The CDR3 contains 18 residues. V was trimmed by 6 bases and J by 2 bases, leaving 25 bases between them. Germline CDR1 is LNHDA and CDR2 is SQIVND (reference sequence). The CDR3 sequence: CASSPRRRTATLQETQYF. CDR3 nucleotide sequence: TGTGCCAGTAGCCCAAGGCGGAGGACAGCTACTCTACAAGAGACCCAGTACTTC.

The chain employs TRBV9 and TRBJ2-1; TRBD1 matches 11 bases. CDR1 is SGDLS, CDR2 YYNGEE, per germline. The CDR3 is made up of 15 amino acids. The V segment lost 2 bases and the J segment 6 bases; nucleotides outside the gene matches: 4. The CDR3 DNA is TGTGCCAGCAGCGTGGGGGGACAGGGGGGCAATGAGCAGTTCTTC. Translated, it gives CASSVGGQGGNEQFF.